A single sample gave rise to the 23 T cell receptor beta chains below, sequenced in a study of T cells after yellow fever vaccination. TCRdb ran MiXCR on the 5' RACE reads and lists one entry per CDR3 protein. The table has just under 600,000 distinct CDR3 sequences, about 13% seen once. The sequencing here drew on PBMCs, taken on the day of the yellow fever booster vaccination. These receptor sequences come from a man aged 25 to 45 who received the YFV17D yellow fever vaccine.

This clonotype was found a few times. J is TRBJ1-1 and V is TRBV28; D is possibly TRBD1 (5 bases). V lost 3 bases and J lost 4, with 15 bases in between. The CDR3 consists of 15 residues. The germline V gene has CDR1 MDHEN and CDR2 SYDVKM. The CDR3 reads CASSLRVLRGTEAFF. The CDR3 DNA is TGTGCCAGCAGTTTGCGGGTCCTTAGGGGCACTGAAGCTTTCTTT.

This clonotype was found a few times. V usage is TRBV6-2 or TRBV6-3 and J usage is TRBJ2-4; TRBD2 agrees at 7 bases. V was clipped by 5 bases and J by 3 bases; unmatched bases: 10. Germline CDR1 is MNHEY and CDR2 is SVGEGT. The CDR3 contains 16 residues. In DNA form, the CDR3 reads TGTGCCAGCAGTCGCCGGGACCGGGGGGACAAAAACATTCAGTACTTC. This sequence encodes CASSRRDRGDKNIQYF.

This clonotype was seen only a few times. The chain has TRBV11-2 and TRBJ2-1, with TRBD2 matching 13 bases. Per the germline V gene, CDR1 is SGHAT and CDR2 is FQNNGV. Germline trimming cut 3 bases from V and 0 bases from J; bases unmatched to any gene: 5. CDR3 length: 18 residues. The DNA of the CDR3 is TGTGCCAGCAGCTTTCGGGGACTAGCGGGAAGCTCCTACAATGAGCAGTTCTTC. It translates to CASSFRGLAGSSYNEQFF.

In this sample, this clonotype turned up a few times. This chain joins TRBV6-6 and TRBJ2-7; D may be TRBD1 or TRBD2 (5 bases each). CDR1 and CDR2 from the germline V gene are MNHNY and SVGAGI (reference sequence). The V end lost 2 bases, the J end lost 11 bases, and 16 bases lay between the germline ends. The CDR3 runs 13 residues. CDR3 region: CASSYDPREIKYF. The CDR3 DNA is TGTGCCAGCAGTTACGATCCCAGGGAGATTAAGTACTTC.

This clonotype was recorded many times. This sequence joins TRBV5-5 and TRBJ2-5; a weak D match, TRBD1 (6 bases). This CDR3 has 16 residues. Germline lookup yields CDR1 SGHKS and CDR2 YYEKEE (reference sequence). V lost 0 bases and J lost 2, with 14 bases in between. This chain's CDR3 is CASSLGRTENQETQYF. The CDR3, as DNA: TGTGCCAGCAGCTTGGGGAGGACAGAAAATCAAGAGACCCAGTACTTC.

This clonotype was seen a few times. The chain links TRBV19 to TRBJ2-5; 12 bases are shared with TRBD2. CDR3 length: 16 amino acids. Trimming took 4 bases from V and 4 from J; bases not matched to a gene: 7. The V gene's germline CDR1 is LNHDA and CDR2 SQIVND (reference sequence). As DNA, the CDR3 is TGTGCCAGTAGTACTAGCGGGAGGGCCCTCGGAGAGACCCAGTACTTC. Protein: CASSTSGRALGETQYF.

This clonotype was seen a few times. The V call is TRBV11-1, the J call TRBJ1-2, with 12 bases matching TRBD1. The CDR3 spans 18 residues. After removal of 1 base from V and 7 bases from J, the junction contained 13 bases not matched to a gene. CDR1 SGHAT and CDR2 FQDESV come from the germline V gene (reference sequence). The CDR3 protein is CASSLGIGDRGRIGGYTF. The CDR3 bases are TGTGCCAGCAGCTTAGGGATCGGGGACAGGGGGCGCATTGGTGGCTACACCTTC.

V usage is TRBV20-1 and J usage is TRBJ2-2; 13 nucleotides agree with TRBD2. With 6 bases clipped from V and 7 bases from J, the junction kept 8 bases outside the gene matches. CDR1 and CDR2 (germline): DFQATT, SNEGSKA (reference sequence). This CDR3 contains 15 residues. The CDR3 DNA reads TGCAGTGCGTATACTAGCGGGAGGGCCGACGGGGAGCTGTTTTTT. It codes for CSAYTSGRADGELFF.

This clonotype was seen more than once but under ten times. The chain uses TRBV11-2 and TRBJ2-5; the match to TRBD2 covers 11 bases. CDR3 size: 19 residues. V dropped 5 bases and J dropped 2; count of bases not matched to a gene: 16. Germline values: CDR1 SGHAT, CDR2 FQNNGV. The CDR3 nucleotides are TGTGCCAGCAGCACGTGGGCCGGGACTAGCGGAAGCAAGCAAGAGACCCAGTACTTC. Protein sequence: CASSTWAGTSGSKQETQYF.

About this clonotype: One junction end does not reproduce the germline sequence, and a read error may be involved. V is TRBV6-5 and J is TRBJ2-5; the D is unclear. The CDR3 is 13 amino acids. Germline lookup yields CDR1 MNHEY and CDR2 SVGAGI. For the CDR3, the DNA is TGTGCCGGCAGTTACTCGAGCGATGAGACCCAGTACTTC. It is translated as CAGSYSSDETQYF.

The rearrangement joins TRBV20-1 to TRBJ2-7, with 10 bases that match TRBD1. Losses at the gene ends were 1 base for V and 6 bases for J; bases not matched to a gene: 9. The germline V gene has CDR1 DFQATT and CDR2 SNEGSKA (reference sequence). This CDR3 has 15 amino acids. CDR3 sequence reads: CSARGLDRGLSEQYF. Written as DNA, the CDR3 is TGCAGTGCTAGAGGTTTGGACAGGGGGTTGAGCGAGCAGTACTTC.

The chain employs TRBV29-1 and TRBJ2-2; D remains unclear. This CDR3 has 12 amino acids. With 7 bases removed from V and 5 bases from J, the gap between germline ends came to 11 bases. Germline V gives CDR1 SQVTM, CDR2 ANQGSEA. Here the CDR3 DNA reads TGCAGCGGCGTAGGGCGGACCGGGGAGCTGTTTTTT. Protein sequence: CSGVGRTGELFF.

The table lists this clonotype with a few counts. V usage is TRBV30 and J usage is TRBJ2-2, with D maybe TRBD2 (5 bases). V gave up 2 bases and J gave up 0 bases, with 13 bases separating them. Germline V CDR1 and CDR2: GTSNPN, SVGIG (reference sequence). CDR3 length: 16 amino acids. The CDR3 sequence is CAWSRPGIANTGELFF. CDR3 DNA: TGTGCCTGGAGTCGCCCCGGGATAGCGAACACCGGGGAGCTGTTTTTT.

The sample holds a few counts of this clonotype. The chain recombines TRBV23-1 with TRBJ2-2; D is unclear. TRBV23-1 is placed among ORFs of uncertain function. The CDR3 runs to 16 residues. Trimming removed 0 bases at V and 0 bases at J, with 8 bases between. The CDR3 is CASSQSPGPNTGELFF. CDR3 nucleotides: TGCGCCAGCAGTCAATCGCCCGGACCGAACACCGGGGAGCTGTTTTTT.

This chain links TRBV28 with TRBJ2-7; D possibly corresponds to TRBD2 (5 bases). Germline CDR1 and CDR2: MDHEN and SYDVKM. This CDR3 is 11 amino acids long. CDR3 nucleotide sequence: TGTGGAGGTGGGAGAGTCTACGAGCAGTACTTC. This sequence encodes CGGGRVYEQYF.

This clonotype appeared a few times. This chain connects TRBV24-1 to TRBJ2-1; 8 positions match TRBD1. The CDR3 loop spans 15 amino acids. CDR1 is KGHDR, CDR2 SFDVKD, per germline. V lost 6 bases and J lost 4; bases outside the gene matches: 7. CDR3 coding DNA: TGTGCCACCAGTCCCCCAGGGGGCCCATACAATGAGCAGTTCTTC. Translation gives CATSPPGGPYNEQFF.

The chain carries TRBV10-1 and TRBJ2-2, with 7 bases fitting TRBD2. This CDR3 is built from 17 residues. V was pared by 7 bases and J by 4 bases, with 15 bases of the junction left unmatched. Germline V gene lookup returns CDR1 WNHNN and CDR2 SYGVQD (reference sequence). CDR3: CASTATSGRGGTGELFF. The CDR3 coding sequence is TGCGCCAGCACTGCAACCTCAGGACGCGGGGGCACCGGGGAGCTGTTTTTT.

The V gene is TRBV20-1, the J gene TRBJ2-7; D is tentatively TRBD1 or TRBD2 (7 bases each). The CDR3 sequence is 14 residues long. Trimming removed 4 bases at V and 6 bases at J, with 19 bases between. The V gene's germline CDR1 is DFQATT and CDR2 SNEGSKA (reference sequence). The CDR3 nucleotides read TGCAGTGCTACCCTGGGAGGGGGCACGGTCGAGCAGTACTTC. Translation: CSATLGGGTVEQYF.

This clonotype occurred many times. CDR3 sequence: CSVDSGKGYGYTF. The DNA of the CDR3 is TGCAGCGTTGATTCGGGGAAGGGGTATGGCTACACCTTC. The gene calls are TRBV29-1 and TRBJ1-2, with a possible D match to TRBD1 (5 bases). The CDR3 sequence is 13 residues long. Trimming shortened V by 3 bases and J by 5 bases, and 13 bases separated the two germline ends. The germline CDR1 and CDR2 sequences are SQVTM and ANQGSEA.

This clonotype turned up a few times. V gene TRBV20-1 combines with J gene TRBJ2-1, with TRBD2 identical over 7 bases. V was clipped by 0 bases and J by 4 bases; unmatched bases: 6. The CDR3 contains 15 residues. Germline V lookup: CDR1 DFQATT, CDR2 SNEGSKA (reference sequence). CDR3 in DNA: TGCAGTGCTAGAGATTGGCAGCGGGGTTACAATGAGCAGTTCTTC. Its translation is CSARDWQRGYNEQFF.

The DNA of the CDR3 is TGCAGCGTTGAATTGTACTCTGAACAGTTCTTC. It codes for CSVELYSEQFF. This chain links TRBV29-1 with TRBJ2-1; D gene ambiguous. The CDR3 is made up of 11 amino acids. In germline, CDR1 is SQVTM, CDR2 ANQGSEA. V was shortened by 2 bases and J by 13 bases, with 12 bases between the two germline ends.

A few counts support this clonotype. The chain combines TRBV7-9 with TRBJ1-1; no definite D call. Germline CDR1 and CDR2: SEHNR and FQNEAQ (reference sequence). V lost 5 bases, J lost 1 base, and 17 bases lay in between. CDR3 length equals 16 residues. The CDR3, as DNA: TGTGCCAGCAGCCCGAGCAATAATAGGAGGAACACTGAAGCTTTCTTT. It codes for CASSPSNNRRNTEAFF.

The count of this clonotype is one. This rearrangement joins TRBV28 to TRBJ2-7, with a possible D match to TRBD2 (5 bases). V dropped 1 base and J dropped 2 bases, with 12 bases sitting between them. CDR3 length equals 15 residues. The germline CDR1 and CDR2 sequences are MDHEN and SYDVKM. The CDR3 region is CASSLYRDVTYEQYF. DNA of the CDR3: TGTGCCAGCAGTTTATATCGGGATGTGACCTACGAGCAGTACTTC.